What follows are 22 T cell receptor beta chains derived from one specimen sequenced in a study of T cell changes during pregnancy in multiple sclerosis. Assay used: immunoSEQ multiplex PCR; TCRdb lists only in-frame clones, some missing. Here the sample spans around 67,000 clones, roughly 88% being singletons. The input for sequencing was peripheral blood, taken after pregnancy. These receptors came from a female donor in good health, enrolled as a control in a pregnancy study.

The chain is built from TRBV11-3 and TRBJ2-1, with TRBD1 matching 7 bases. The CDR3 consists of 18 residues. V trimming: 4 bases; J trimming: 1 base; junction bases outside the gene matches: 13. Germline CDR1 and CDR2: SGHNT and YENEEA. The CDR3 region is CASSSVTGHGSSYNEQFF. CDR3 DNA: TGTGCCAGCAGCTCCGTGACAGGGCACGGTTCGTCCTACAATGAGCAGTTCTTC.

The chain has TRBV14 and TRBJ1-2; no definite D call. There are 12 residues in the CDR3. Looked up from germline, CDR1 is SGHDN and CDR2 is FVKESK. V lost 1 base to trimming and J lost 4 bases, with 4 bases between them. CDR3 coding DNA: TGTGCCAGCAGCCAAGGAGCCTATGGCTACACCTTC. Translated, it gives CASSQGAYGYTF.

The chain joins TRBV9 to TRBJ2-2; D not resolved. CDR3 length: 12 amino acids. The V end lost 4 bases, the J end lost 6 bases, and 7 bases lay between the germline ends. The V gene's germline CDR1 is SGDLS and CDR2 YYNGEE. DNA of the CDR3: TGTGCCAGCAGCCTACTCCCCGGGGAGCTGTTTTTT. This codes for CASSLLPGELFF. Variable domain in full (rest from reference TRBV9 and TRBJ2-2): DSGVTQTPKHLITATGQRVTLRCSPRSGDLSVYWYQQSLDQGLQFLIQYYNGEERAKGNILERFSAQQFPDLHSELNLSSLELGDSALYFCASSLLPGELFFGEGSRLTVL.

V gene TRBV30 combines with J gene TRBJ1-6; D unclear. The CDR3 covers 13 residues. CDR1 is GTSNPN and CDR2 is SVGIG in the germline V gene (reference sequence). V gave up 2 bases and J gave up 4 bases, with 6 bases separating them. The CDR3 region has the DNA TGTGCCTGGAGTCCAGATTATAATTCACCCCTCCACTTT. It translates to CAWSPDYNSPLHF.

The rearrangement uses TRBV13 and TRBJ2-2; 8 positions match TRBD1. Germline trimming cut 5 bases from V and 0 bases from J; bases unmatched to any gene: 14. Per germline, CDR1 PRHDT and CDR2 FYEKMQ (reference sequence). The CDR3 consists of 19 residues. DNA of the CDR3: TGTGCCAGCAGCAAAGGGGGGATTCAGGGGGCCGCGAACACCGGGGAGCTGTTTTTT. Its translation is CASSKGGIQGAANTGELFF.

The V call is TRBV2, the J call TRBJ2-2; possible D gene TRBD1, 5 bases. V was pared by 5 bases and J by 5 bases, with 9 bases between. Germline CDR1 reads SNHLY; CDR2 reads FYNNEI. The CDR3 is made up of 13 amino acids. The CDR3 reads CASSRQRTGELFF. For the CDR3, the DNA is TGTGCCAGCAGTCGACAGAGAACCGGGGAGCTGTTTTTT.

The chain couples TRBV5-6 to TRBJ2-2; D uncertain. Germline CDR1 and CDR2: SGHDT and YYEEEE. The V end lost 3 bases, the J end lost 6 bases, and 6 bases lay between the germline ends. The CDR3 is made up of 12 amino acids. The CDR3 loop reads CASSSSSGELFF. Here the CDR3 DNA reads TGTGCCAGCAGCTCCTCGTCCGGGGAGCTGTTTTTT.

A single count supports this clone. V usage is TRBV4-3 and J usage is TRBJ2-5, with TRBD1 as a possible D gene (6 bases). Germline V gene sequence: CDR1 LGHNA, CDR2 YSLEER. The CDR3 extends over 13 amino acids. Between the trimmed V and J ends, which lost 2 bases and 6 bases, there was a span of 10 bases. The CDR3 bases are TGCGCCAGCAGCCAAAGCCAGGGGCAGACCCAGTACTTC. Amino acid sequence: CASSQSQGQTQYF.

The V and J genes are TRBV19 and TRBJ2-7; 9 nucleotides agree with TRBD1. This CDR3 spans 15 amino acids. Germline CDR1 and CDR2: LNHDA and SQIVND (reference sequence). With V trimmed by 6 bases and J by 2 bases, 8 bases remained unmatched. The CDR3 loop reads CASSFSGQGTYEQYF. The CDR3 coding sequence is TGTGCCAGTAGCTTTTCGGGACAGGGTACCTACGAGCAGTACTTC.

This chain uses TRBV13 with TRBJ2-7; TRBD2 matches at 9 bases. This CDR3 has 16 residues. Trimming at V came to 5 bases and at J to 3 bases, leaving 11 bases not matched to a gene. CDR1 and CDR2 (germline): PRHDT, FYEKMQ (reference sequence). The CDR3 is CASSPPTSGNNYEQYF. As DNA, the CDR3 is TGTGCCAGCAGCCCGCCGACTAGCGGTAATAACTACGAGCAGTACTTC. Full variable domain (remainder filled in from reference TRBV13 and TRBJ2-7): AAGVIQSPRHLIKEKRETATLKCYPIPRHDTVYWYQQGPGQDPQFLISFYEKMQSDKGSIPDRFSAQQFSDYHSELNMSSLELGDSALYFCASSPPTSGNNYEQYFGPGTRLTVT.

This clone came up a few times. The chain has TRBV27 and TRBJ1-1; D is possibly TRBD1 (6 bases). V was clipped by 2 bases and J by 6 bases, with 13 bases between them. Germline V gene lookup returns CDR1 MNHEY and CDR2 SMNVEV (reference sequence). The CDR3 loop spans 14 amino acids. CDR3 residues: CASSLEQGRAEAFF. The CDR3 DNA reads TGTGCCAGCAGTTTAGAGCAGGGGAGGGCTGAAGCTTTCTTT.

This clone occurred once. This chain uses TRBV18 with TRBJ2-5, with TRBD1 matching 9 bases. Germline loops: CDR1 KGHSH, CDR2 LQKENI. The trim removed 0 bases at V and 5 bases at J, leaving 13 bases unmatched. The CDR3 contains 18 residues. The CDR3: CASSPPTGTGSGGETQYF. The CDR3 coding sequence is TGTGCCAGCTCACCACCGACTGGGACAGGGTCAGGAGGGGAGACCCAGTACTTC. Combining the CDR3 with reference TRBV18 and TRBJ2-5 gives the whole variable domain NAGVMQNPRHLVRRRGQEARLRCSPMKGHSHVYWYRQLPEEGLKFMVYLQKENIIDESGMPKERFSAEFPKEGPSILRIQQVVRGDSAAYFCASSPPTGTGSGGETQYFGPGTRLLVL.

The chain is built from TRBV11-2 and TRBJ1-1, with 9 bases identical to TRBD1. The CDR3 covers 15 residues. The V gene's germline CDR1 is SGHAT and CDR2 FQNNGV. Trimming cost V 3 bases and J 6 bases; bases outside gene matches: 8. CDR3 protein: CASSLRITGGPEAFF. The CDR3 bases are TGTGCCAGCAGCTTGAGGATAACAGGGGGCCCTGAAGCTTTCTTT. Based on the CDR3 plus reference TRBV11-2 and TRBJ1-1, the full variable domain is EAGVAQSPRYKIIEKRQSVAFWCNPISGHATLYWYQQILGQGPKLLIQFQNNGVVDDSQLPKDRFSAERLKGVDSTLKIQPAKLEDSAVYLCASSLRITGGPEAFFGQGTRLTVV.

This clone was detected once. The chain has TRBV6-1 and TRBJ1-2; 8 bases are shared with TRBD1. CDR3 length equals 13 residues. V dropped 6 bases and J dropped 7; count of bases not matched to a gene: 7. Germline loops: CDR1 MNHNS, CDR2 SASEGT. CDR3 nucleotide sequence: TGTGCCAGCAGAGGGGGGACAGGTCGTGGCTACACCTTC. Translating it yields CASRGGTGRGYTF.

This clone came up once. The chain employs TRBV9 and TRBJ1-3, with 7 nucleotides matching TRBD1. Germline CDR1 is SGDLS and CDR2 is YYNGEE. The CDR3 contains 14 residues. V shed 4 bases and J 4 bases; nucleotides not matched to a gene: 5. The CDR3 protein is CASSPRQGGNTIYF. In DNA form, the CDR3 reads TGTGCCAGCAGCCCCCGACAGGGAGGAAACACCATATATTTT.

This chain joins TRBV19 and TRBJ1-2; a possible D gene is TRBD1 (5 bases). The CDR3 consists of 11 residues. The germline V gene encodes CDR1 LNHDA and CDR2 SQIVND (reference sequence). The V gene lost 9 bases and the J gene lost 5 bases, with 10 bases spanning the gap. CDR3 sequence reads: CASGGGYGYTF. Here the CDR3 DNA reads TGTGCCAGCGGGGGGGGTTATGGCTACACCTTC.

DNA of the CDR3: TGTGCCAGCAGATCCGGGACAGGATTCTACAATGAGCAGTTCTTC. This translates into CASRSGTGFYNEQFF. This sequence joins TRBV5-6 and TRBJ2-1; TRBD1 matches at 8 bases. The CDR3 is 15 residues long. The germline gives CDR1 SGHDT, CDR2 YYEEEE. The V gene end was trimmed by 5 bases and the J gene end by 3 bases; junction bases not matched to a gene: 7.

V and J are TRBV5-1 and TRBJ1-3; D call uncertain. The CDR3 extends over 14 amino acids. CDR1 is SGHRS and CDR2 is YFSETQ in the germline V gene. V lost 4 bases, J lost 4 bases, and 12 bases lay in between. As DNA, the CDR3 is TGCGCCAGCAGCATGACCGGACTCGGAAACACCATATATTTT. Translated, it gives CASSMTGLGNTIYF.

V usage is TRBV19 and J usage is TRBJ1-1; 7 positions match TRBD1. CDR1 and CDR2 (germline): LNHDA, SQIVND (reference sequence). The junction had 11 bases not matched to a gene; V was cut back by 5 bases and J by 5 bases. This CDR3 region has 15 residues. The CDR3 here is CASSSHRGRGTEAFF. CDR3 bases: TGTGCCAGTAGTTCCCACAGGGGAAGGGGAACTGAAGCTTTCTTT.

The V and J genes are TRBV29-1 and TRBJ1-3; D ambiguous. Germline CDR1 SQVTM, CDR2 ANQGSEA. This CDR3 has 14 amino acids. The ends were cut back, 4 bases at V and 0 bases at J, with 10 bases in the middle. The CDR3 loop is CSVGLGHSGNTIYF. The CDR3 DNA is TGCAGCGTTGGATTGGGCCACTCTGGAAACACCATATATTTT.

The chain uses TRBV6-1 and TRBJ1-3, with 9 bases that match TRBD1. This CDR3 has 18 residues. The V segment lost 6 bases and the J segment 0 bases; nucleotides outside the gene matches: 12. Germline lookup yields CDR1 MNHNS and CDR2 SASEGT. CDR3 region: CASREPSGQGPSGNTIYF. CDR3 sequence (DNA): TGTGCCAGCAGGGAACCCTCGGGACAGGGTCCCTCTGGAAACACCATATATTTT.

This chain's CDR3 is CASSISASGGHTDTQYF. In nucleotides, the CDR3 is TGTGCCAGCAGCATTTCCGCTAGCGGGGGACACACAGATACGCAGTATTTT. The J gene is TRBJ2-3, the V gene TRBV9; 10 nucleotides align to TRBD2. Germline CDR1 and CDR2: SGDLS and YYNGEE. The CDR3 is made up of 17 amino acids. V was clipped by 4 bases and J by 2 bases; unmatched bases: 10.